Included here is one T cell receptor beta chain sequence, with context. This receptor's antigen is unknown. Base-call qualities are not available, and no considerably larger clone is one nucleotide away. Enrolling through a virtual design, the prospective study's participants ranged in age from roughly 18 to 89 years and lived across some 23 United States geographic areas. In the prospective study, participants were assigned to cohorts based on the clinical history participants reported in a screening survey and a study questionnaire. In the prospective study, mobile phlebotomists collected whole blood, serum and a nasopharyngeal or oropharyngeal swab from each participant. Over a roughly 2-month period, participants in the prospective study had the option of providing additional blood draws and questionnaires. Blood samples from the prospective study were shipped frozen or at room temperature prior to DNA extraction.

The immunoSEQ Assay, a bias-controlled multiplex PCR, was used to amplify TCRbeta CDR3 regions from genomic DNA. The original pipeline was this. Nucleated cell counts per sample were estimated from amplification of reference gene primers within the assay. To quantify the absolute abundance of each unique TCRbeta CDR3 rearrangement, sequence reads were collapsed and filtered. For each sample, productive Simpson clonality was calculated by taking the square root of Simpson's diversity index across productive rearrangements. Here the immuneACCESS table is served through TCRdb, limited to in-frame sequences with V and J called. Missing clones are a known gap in these copies; in checked studies unresolved V genes cover under half, and the rest lacks a known reason. The DNA gave D and trimming, while V, J and clone size come from that table. The sample data list some 140,000 clones, and less than 90% of these were observed just once. Clones ranked in the top ten supply around 5.5% of the sample.

This record comes from a study of blood T cell repertoires in COVID-19 (dated by TCRdb to 2018 to 2021). Study-wide context: Collaborator samples came from the United States, Italy and Spain and covered acute and convalescent phases of COVID-19. Where available, HLA class I and class II types were obtained from metadata supplied by the sample provider rather than from assay-based typing. The material from the prospective study consisted of cDNA or gDNA derived from T cells, B-cell-depleted T cells, or PBMCs. A freely available public database, intended as a resource for researchers studying the immune response to SARS-CoV-2, is where the repertoires were released. Samples came from the ongoing ImmuneRACE study (first 160 participants) plus 1,254 subjects from 6 global collaborators. A de-identified subject ID, COVID-19 status, age in years and sex were almost always included in the sample metadata. The dataset comprised deeply sampled blood TCRbeta repertoires from subjects exposed to, actively infected with, or recovered from COVID-19.

Overall results and qualifications from the work: The quantity of clinical and demographic metadata differed by source and by participant and was supplied without curation.

This TCR was recovered from a middle-aged man with acute COVID-19. Specimen: PBMCs or T cells enriched from blood (not recorded which).

The CDR3 reads as follows: CASQGTKNTEAFF. The bases read TGCGCCAGTCAGGGGACCAAAAACACTGAAGCTTTCTTT. The chain joins TRBV5-1 to TRBJ1-1, with a tentative D gene TRBD1 over 6 matching bases. Cut back by 8 bases and 2 bases, the V and J ends lie 13 bases apart. The germline V gene specifies SGHRS as CDR1 and YFSETQ as CDR2. The CDR3 starts with the cysteine, ends with the phenylalanine, and has 13 residues. Left in the record is the CDR3 DNA by itself, 39 bases read in frame from the first base.